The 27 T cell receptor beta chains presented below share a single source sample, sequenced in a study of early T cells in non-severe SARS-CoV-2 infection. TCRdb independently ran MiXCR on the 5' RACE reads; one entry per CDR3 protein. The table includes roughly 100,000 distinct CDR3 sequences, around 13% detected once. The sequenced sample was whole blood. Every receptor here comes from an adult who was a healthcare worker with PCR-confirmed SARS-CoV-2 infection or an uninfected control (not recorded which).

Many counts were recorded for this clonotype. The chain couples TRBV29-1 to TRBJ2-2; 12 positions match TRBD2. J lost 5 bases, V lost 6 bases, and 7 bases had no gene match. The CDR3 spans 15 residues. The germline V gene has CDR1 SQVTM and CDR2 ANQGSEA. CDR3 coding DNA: TGCAGCGTGAAAACTAGCGGGGGGCTGACCGGGGAGCTGTTTTTT. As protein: CSVKTSGGLTGELFF.

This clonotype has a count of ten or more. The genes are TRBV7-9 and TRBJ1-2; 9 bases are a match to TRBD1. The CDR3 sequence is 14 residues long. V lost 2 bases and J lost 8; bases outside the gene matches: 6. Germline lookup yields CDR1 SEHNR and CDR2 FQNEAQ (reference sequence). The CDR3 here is CASSLMGQGGGYTF. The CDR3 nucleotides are TGTGCCAGCAGCTTAATGGGACAGGGTGGCGGCTACACCTTC.

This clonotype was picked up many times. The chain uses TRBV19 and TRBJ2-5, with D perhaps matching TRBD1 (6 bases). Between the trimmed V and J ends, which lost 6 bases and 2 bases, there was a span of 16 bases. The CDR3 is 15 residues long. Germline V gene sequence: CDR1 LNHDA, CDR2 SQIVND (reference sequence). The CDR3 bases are TGTGCCAGTAGGAAGCCCGGAACAGGGCAAGAGACCCAGTACTTC. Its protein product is CASRKPGTGQETQYF.

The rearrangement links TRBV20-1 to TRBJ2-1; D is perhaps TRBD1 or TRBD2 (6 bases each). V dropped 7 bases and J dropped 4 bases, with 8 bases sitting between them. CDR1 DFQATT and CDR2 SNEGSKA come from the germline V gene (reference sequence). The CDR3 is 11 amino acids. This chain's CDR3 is CSGGGYNEQFF. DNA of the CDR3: TGCAGTGGAGGGGGGTACAATGAGCAGTTCTTC.

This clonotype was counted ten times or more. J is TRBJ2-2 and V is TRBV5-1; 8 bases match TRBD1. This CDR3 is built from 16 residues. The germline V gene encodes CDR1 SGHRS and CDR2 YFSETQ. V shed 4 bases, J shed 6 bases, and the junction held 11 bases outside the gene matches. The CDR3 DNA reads TGCGCCAGCAGCACATTTTCACAGGGGGTCTCCGGGGAGCTGTTTTTT. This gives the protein CASSTFSQGVSGELFF.

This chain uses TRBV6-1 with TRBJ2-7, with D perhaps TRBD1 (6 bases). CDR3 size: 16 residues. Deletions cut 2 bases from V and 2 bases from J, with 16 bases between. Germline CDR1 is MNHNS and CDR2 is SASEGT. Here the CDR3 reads CASSERGMGHAYEQYF. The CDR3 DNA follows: TGTGCCAGCAGTGAACGGGGTATGGGACATGCCTACGAGCAGTACTTC.

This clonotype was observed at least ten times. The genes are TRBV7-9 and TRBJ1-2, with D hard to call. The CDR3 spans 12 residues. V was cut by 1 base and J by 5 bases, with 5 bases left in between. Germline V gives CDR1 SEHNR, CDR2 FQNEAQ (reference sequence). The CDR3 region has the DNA TGTGCCAGCAGCTTAGACCGATATGGCTACACCTTC. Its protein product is CASSLDRYGYTF. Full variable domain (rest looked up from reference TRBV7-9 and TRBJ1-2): DTGVSQNPRHKITKRGQNVTFRCDPISEHNRLYWYRQTLGQGPEFLTYFQNEAQLEKSRLLSDRFSAERPKGSFSTLEIQRTEQGDSAMYLCASSLDRYGYTFGSGTRLTVV.

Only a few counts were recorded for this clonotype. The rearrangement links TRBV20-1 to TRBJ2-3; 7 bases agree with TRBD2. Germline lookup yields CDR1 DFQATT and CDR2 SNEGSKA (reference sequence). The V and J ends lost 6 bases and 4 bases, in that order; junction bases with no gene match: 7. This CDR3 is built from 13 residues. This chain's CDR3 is CSAMGGRADTQYF. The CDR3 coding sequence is TGCAGTGCCATGGGGGGGAGGGCAGATACGCAGTATTTT.

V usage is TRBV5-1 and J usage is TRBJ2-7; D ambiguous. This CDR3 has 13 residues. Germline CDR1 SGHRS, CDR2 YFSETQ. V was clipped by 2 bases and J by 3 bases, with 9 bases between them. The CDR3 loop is CASSFAELYEQYF. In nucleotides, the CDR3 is TGCGCCAGCAGCTTCGCCGAGCTCTACGAGCAGTACTTC.

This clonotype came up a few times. CDR3 in DNA: TGTGCCATTACCCCCCCCAACAGGGGGCTCACAGATACGCAGTATTTT. Its translation is CAITPPNRGLTDTQYF. The chain couples TRBV28 to TRBJ2-3; 9 bases are shared with TRBD1. The CDR3 is 16 residues long. The trim removed 10 bases at V and 2 bases at J, leaving 13 bases unmatched. Germline CDR1 and CDR2: MDHEN and SYDVKM.

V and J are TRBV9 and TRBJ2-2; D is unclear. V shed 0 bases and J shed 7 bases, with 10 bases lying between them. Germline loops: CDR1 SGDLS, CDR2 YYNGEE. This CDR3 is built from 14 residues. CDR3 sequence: CASSVEPGRGELFF. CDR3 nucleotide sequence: TGTGCCAGCAGCGTAGAACCGGGTCGCGGGGAGCTGTTTTTT.

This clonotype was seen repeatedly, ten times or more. CDR3 region: CSVSLGLNTGELFF. CDR3 in DNA: TGCAGCGTATCCCTGGGCTTGAACACCGGGGAGCTGTTTTTT. This rearrangement joins TRBV29-1 to TRBJ2-2, with no clear D. The germline CDR1 and CDR2 sequences are SQVTM and ANQGSEA. The CDR3 has 14 amino acids. The V and J ends lost 6 bases and 1 base respectively, with 12 bases between them.

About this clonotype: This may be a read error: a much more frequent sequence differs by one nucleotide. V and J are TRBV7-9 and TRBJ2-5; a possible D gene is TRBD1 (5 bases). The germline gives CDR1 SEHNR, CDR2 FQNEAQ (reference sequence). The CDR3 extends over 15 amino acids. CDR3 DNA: TGTGTCTCAACCCGGAACACAGGAATAGAAGAGACCCAGTACTTC. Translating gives CVSTRNTGIEETQYF.

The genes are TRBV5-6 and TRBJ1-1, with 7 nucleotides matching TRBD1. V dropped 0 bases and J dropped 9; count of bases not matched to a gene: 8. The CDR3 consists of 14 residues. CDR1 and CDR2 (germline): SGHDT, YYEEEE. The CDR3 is CASSLAGAGGKAFF. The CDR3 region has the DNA TGTGCCAGCAGCTTGGCCGGGGCAGGGGGAAAAGCTTTCTTT.

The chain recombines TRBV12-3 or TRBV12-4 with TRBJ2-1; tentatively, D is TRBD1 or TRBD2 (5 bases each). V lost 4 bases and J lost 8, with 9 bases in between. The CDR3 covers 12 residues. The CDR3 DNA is TGTGCCAGCAGTTCGGGACGGGATGAGCAGTTCTTC. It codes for CASSSGRDEQFF.

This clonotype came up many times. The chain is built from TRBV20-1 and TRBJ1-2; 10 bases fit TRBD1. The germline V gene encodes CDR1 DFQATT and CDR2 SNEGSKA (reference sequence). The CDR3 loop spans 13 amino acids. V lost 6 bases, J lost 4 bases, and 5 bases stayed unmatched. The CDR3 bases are TGCAGTGCCCCGACAGGGGGCAGCTATGGCTACACCTTC. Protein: CSAPTGGSYGYTF.

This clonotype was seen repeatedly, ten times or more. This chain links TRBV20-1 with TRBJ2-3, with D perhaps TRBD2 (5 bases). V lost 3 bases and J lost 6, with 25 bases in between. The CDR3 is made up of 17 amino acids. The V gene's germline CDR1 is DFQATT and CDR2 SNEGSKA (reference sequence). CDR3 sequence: CSASQSEEARVRDTQYF. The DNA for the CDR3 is TGCAGTGCTAGTCAGTCCGAGGAGGCAAGGGTGCGCGATACGCAGTATTTT.

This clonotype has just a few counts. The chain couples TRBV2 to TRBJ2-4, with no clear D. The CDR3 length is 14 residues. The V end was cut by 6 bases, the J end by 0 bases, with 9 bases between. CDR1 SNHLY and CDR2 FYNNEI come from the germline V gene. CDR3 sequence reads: CASRALLAKNIQYF. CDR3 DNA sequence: TGTGCCAGCAGAGCTCTACTAGCCAAAAACATTCAGTACTTC.

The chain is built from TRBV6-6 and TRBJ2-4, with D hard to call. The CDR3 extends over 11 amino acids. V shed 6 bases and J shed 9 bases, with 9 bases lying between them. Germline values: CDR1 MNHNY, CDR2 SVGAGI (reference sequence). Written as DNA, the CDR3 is TGTGCCAGCAGCCAGGTCGGCATTCAGTACTTC. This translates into CASSQVGIQYF.

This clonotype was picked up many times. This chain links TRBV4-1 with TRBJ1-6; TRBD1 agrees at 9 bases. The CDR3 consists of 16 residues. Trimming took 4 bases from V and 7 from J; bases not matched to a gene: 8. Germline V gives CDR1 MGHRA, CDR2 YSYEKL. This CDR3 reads CASSPGTGRRNSPLHF. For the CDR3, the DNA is TGCGCCAGCAGCCCCGGGACAGGGCGGCGGAATTCACCCCTCCACTTT.

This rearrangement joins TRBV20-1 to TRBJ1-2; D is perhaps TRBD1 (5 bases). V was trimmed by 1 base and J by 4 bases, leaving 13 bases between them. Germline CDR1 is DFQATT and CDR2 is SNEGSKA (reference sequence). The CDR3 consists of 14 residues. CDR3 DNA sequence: TGCAGTGCTAGAGTTTTGCCGGGGGGCTATGGCTACACCTTC. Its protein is CSARVLPGGYGYTF.

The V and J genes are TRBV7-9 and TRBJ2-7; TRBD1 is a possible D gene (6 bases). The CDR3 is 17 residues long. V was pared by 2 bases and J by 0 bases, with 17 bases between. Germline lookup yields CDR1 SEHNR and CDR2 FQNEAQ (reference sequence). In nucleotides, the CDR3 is TGTGCCAGCAGCTTAAAAAGACCGGGACAAAGCTCCTACGAGCAGTACTTC. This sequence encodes CASSLKRPGQSSYEQYF.

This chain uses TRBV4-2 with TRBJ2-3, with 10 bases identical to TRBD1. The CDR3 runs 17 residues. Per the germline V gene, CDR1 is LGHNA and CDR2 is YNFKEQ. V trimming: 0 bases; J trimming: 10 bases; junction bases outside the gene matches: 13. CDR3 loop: CASSQDSGTGVISAQYF. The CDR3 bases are TGTGCCAGCAGCCAAGATAGCGGGACAGGGGTAATTTCAGCGCAGTATTTT.

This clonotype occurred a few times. The CDR3 here is CASSPNGGGHDFYGYTF. CDR3 DNA sequence: TGTGCCAGCAGTCCCAATGGGGGCGGACACGACTTCTATGGCTACACCTTC. V gene TRBV28 combines with J gene TRBJ1-2, with a possible D match to TRBD1 (6 bases). With 5 bases removed from V and 4 bases from J, the gap between germline ends came to 23 bases. Per the germline V gene, CDR1 is MDHEN and CDR2 is SYDVKM. The CDR3 runs 17 residues.

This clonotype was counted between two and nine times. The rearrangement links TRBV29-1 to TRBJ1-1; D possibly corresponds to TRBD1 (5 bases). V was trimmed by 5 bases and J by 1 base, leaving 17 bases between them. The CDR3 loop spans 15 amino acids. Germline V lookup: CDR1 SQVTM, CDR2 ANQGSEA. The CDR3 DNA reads TGCAGCGTTCAGGGTAGACAGCCCCAGAACACTGAAGCTTTCTTT. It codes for CSVQGRQPQNTEAFF.

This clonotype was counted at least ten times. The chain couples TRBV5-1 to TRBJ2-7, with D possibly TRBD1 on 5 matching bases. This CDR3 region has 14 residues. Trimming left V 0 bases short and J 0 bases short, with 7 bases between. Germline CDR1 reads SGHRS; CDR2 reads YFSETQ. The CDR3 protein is CASSLGGRSYEQYF. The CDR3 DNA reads TGCGCCAGCAGCTTGGGGGGCCGCTCCTACGAGCAGTACTTC.

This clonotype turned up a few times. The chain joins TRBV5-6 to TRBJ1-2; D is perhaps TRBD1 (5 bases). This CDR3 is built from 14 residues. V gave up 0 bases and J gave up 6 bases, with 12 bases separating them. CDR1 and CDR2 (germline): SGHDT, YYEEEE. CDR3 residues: CASSLGGSSDGYTF. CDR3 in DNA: TGTGCCAGCAGCTTGGGGGGCAGTTCAGATGGCTACACCTTC.